A selection of T cell receptor beta chains follows, all from one sample in a study of vaccination effects on CD4 cells after COVID-19. Profiled with immunoSEQ multiplex PCR; TCRdb holds only in-frame clones, not every one. The sample consists of 25,000 to 35,000 clones, around 80% of them appearing once. For these TCRs, the target antigens are not known. The sequencing here drew on CD4+ T cells from PBMCs cultured with SARS-CoV-2 spike peptides, taken after COVID-19 vaccination. Source of these receptors: a human donor who received a COVID-19 vaccine. Some clones in this sample may be carry-over from other donors' samples. Both conserved end residues are part of each CDR3. The D gene is left open where the match is weak. A clone size is listed for some rows: how often the clone was seen (once, few, many), or a class if it is expanded.

J gene | D gene | V gene | clone size | CDR3 DNA | CDR3 protein
TRBJ2-2 | - | TRBV7-3 | - | TGTGCCAGCAGCCCCAGAGGTCTCGCGAACACCGGGGAGCTGTTTTTT | CASSPRGLANTGELFF
TRBJ1-6 | - | TRBV6-2/TRBV6-3 | - | TGTGCCAGCAGTTACTCGCCAGGGGATTCCTATAATTCACCCCTCCACTTT | CASSYSPGDSYNSPLHF
TRBJ1-1 | - | TRBV18 | few | TGTGCCAGCTCACCACCCGGCGCGAACACTGAAGCTTTCTTT | CASSPPGANTEAFF
TRBJ1-2 | TRBD1 | TRBV12-3/TRBV12-4 | few | TGTGCCAGCCGAACCGGGACAGTTAACGGCTACACCTTC | CASRTGTVNGYTF
TRBJ1-1 | - | TRBV5-8 | few | TGTGCCAGCCCGGGGGGCACTGAAGCTTTCTTT | CASPGGTEAFF
TRBJ1-2 | - | TRBV7-9 | few | TGTGCCAGCAGCTTAGAAGAGCGGGGGGGCTACACCTTC | CASSLEERGGYTF
TRBJ2-5 | TRBD2 | TRBV6-5 | - | TGTGCCAGCAGTTCGGCGGGGGGCCAAGAGACCCAGTACTTC | CASSSAGGQETQYF
TRBJ1-4 | - | TRBV3-1/TRBV3-2 | - | TGTGCCAGCAGCCCAGAGGTGCCAGCCTCTAATGAAAAACTGTTTTTT | CASSPEVPASNEKLFF
TRBJ1-2 | - | TRBV7-8 | - | TGTGCCAGCAGCCCCTCGGGGGACGGAGGCTACACCTTC | CASSPSGDGGYTF
TRBJ2-2 | TRBD1 | TRBV25-1 | - | TGTGCCAGCAGTCCAAACTACAGGGGACCCACCGGGGAGCTGTTTTTT | CASSPNYRGPTGELFF